Below are 23 T cell receptor beta chains sequenced from a single sample in a study of T cells in tumors and immune-related adverse events. Produced via immunoSEQ multiplex PCR; TCRdb's table is partial and in-frame only. The top ten clones hold about a fifth of a sample with more than 4,000 clones, around 80% of them seen once. Material: skin tissue, obtained from a patient treated with anti-PD-1 therapy. The origin of the receptors is a female donor with metastatic renal cell carcinoma.

The chain carries TRBV27 and TRBJ2-3; the match to TRBD1 covers 8 bases. V dropped 6 bases and J dropped 4; count of bases not matched to a gene: 12. CDR3 length: 16 residues. CDR1 and CDR2 (germline): MNHEY, SMNVEV (reference sequence). The CDR3 spells CASRPGTGRVADTQYF. The CDR3 DNA is TGTGCCAGCAGGCCTGGGACAGGTAGGGTTGCAGATACGCAGTATTTT.

The V gene is TRBV19, the J gene TRBJ2-3; 8 bases are a match to TRBD2. Per the germline V gene, CDR1 is LNHDA and CDR2 is SQIVND (reference sequence). This CDR3 spans 14 amino acids. Trimming at V came to 2 bases and at J to 5 bases, leaving 3 bases not matched to a gene. The CDR3 protein is CASSIQRGLDTQYF. Written as DNA, the CDR3 is TGTGCCAGTAGTATACAGCGGGGGTTAGATACGCAGTATTTT.

V usage is TRBV2 and J usage is TRBJ2-2; TRBD2 might be the D (6 bases). This CDR3 contains 11 residues. V shed 9 bases and J shed 6 bases, with 8 bases lying between them. Per the germline V gene, CDR1 is SNHLY and CDR2 is FYNNEI. CDR3 loop: CARGGSGELFF. The CDR3 DNA follows: TGTGCCAGGGGGGGTTCCGGGGAGCTGTTTTTT.

The chain employs TRBV29-1 and TRBJ1-2; 8 bases map to TRBD1. Trimming removed 6 bases from V and 9 bases from J; junction bases left unmatched: 9. The germline V gene has CDR1 SQVTM and CDR2 ANQGSEA. The CDR3 consists of 12 residues. The CDR3 DNA is TGCAGCGTAAATGGACAGGGTAGGAGCTACACCTTC. It codes for CSVNGQGRSYTF.

As concerns this clone: The germline gene is not matched at one end of the junction; a read error may be the cause. V usage is TRBV5-1 and J usage is TRBJ2-1; 10 nucleotides align to TRBD1. Germline lookup yields CDR1 SGHRS and CDR2 YFSETQ. This CDR3 contains 15 residues. The CDR3: CVSSVMTGGGNEQFF. The CDR3 nucleotides are TGCGTCAGCAGCGTGATGACAGGGGGCGGGAATGAGCAGTTCTTC.

This chain joins TRBV4-3 and TRBJ2-5, with a weak D call TRBD2 (6 bases). Germline-derived CDR1 and CDR2 are LGHNA and YSLEER. The CDR3 has 14 amino acids. V shed 0 bases and J shed 9 bases, with 14 bases lying between them. The CDR3 is CASSQDTSRGAQYF. The CDR3 region has the DNA TGCGCCAGCAGCCAAGACACTAGCCGAGGGGCCCAGTACTTC.

The rearrangement uses TRBV29-1 and TRBJ1-2; D remains ambiguous. CDR1 SQVTM and CDR2 ANQGSEA come from the germline V gene. V lost 5 bases and J lost 4, with 11 bases in between. The CDR3 totals 12 residues. CDR3: CSVQEVPYGYTF. The CDR3 DNA follows: TGCAGCGTTCAGGAGGTCCCCTATGGCTACACCTTC.

This chain joins TRBV2 and TRBJ2-3; D gene uncertain. This CDR3 is built from 14 residues. Germline loops: CDR1 SNHLY, CDR2 FYNNEI. V dropped 2 bases and J dropped 2 bases, with 8 bases sitting between them. Here the CDR3 reads CASSEIRFTDTQYF. CDR3 nucleotides: TGTGCCAGCAGTGAAATCCGATTCACAGATACGCAGTATTTT.

V is TRBV27 and J is TRBJ2-1; D unclear. Germline V CDR1 and CDR2: MNHEY, SMNVEV (reference sequence). The CDR3 is 12 residues long. Trimming left V 2 bases short and J 4 bases short, with 3 bases between. In nucleotides, the CDR3 is TGTGCCAGCAGTTTAGGGTACAATGAGCAGTTCTTC. Amino acid sequence: CASSLGYNEQFF.

The rearrangement joins TRBV13 to TRBJ2-7; TRBD2 aligns across 14 bases. The CDR3 totals 19 residues. V was clipped by 5 bases and J by 4 bases; unmatched bases: 16. Per germline, CDR1 PRHDT and CDR2 FYEKMQ (reference sequence). DNA of the CDR3: TGTGCCAGCAGCCACGGAGGACTAGCGGGAGGCCCAAAAACTTACGAGCAGTACTTC. Its protein is CASSHGGLAGGPKTYEQYF.

The V call is TRBV4-2, the J call TRBJ2-7; TRBD2 agrees at 7 bases. The CDR3 has 17 amino acids. Germline CDR1 LGHNA, CDR2 YNFKEQ. The V segment lost 3 bases and the J segment 2 bases; nucleotides outside the gene matches: 13. The CDR3 sequence is CASSQADRLAYTYEQYF. CDR3 coding DNA: TGTGCCAGCAGCCAGGCCGATCGACTAGCTTACACCTACGAGCAGTACTTC.

The V and J genes are TRBV20-1 and TRBJ2-1; no reliable D call. From germline, CDR1 is DFQATT and CDR2 SNEGSKA (reference sequence). V shed 3 bases and J shed 3 bases, with 3 bases lying between them. The CDR3 is made up of 11 amino acids. CDR3 amino acids: CSASHYNEQFF. CDR3 DNA: TGCAGTGCTAGTCACTACAATGAGCAGTTCTTC.

This clone came up a few times. The V call is TRBV10-1, the J call TRBJ2-2, with TRBD2 matching 9 bases. Germline values: CDR1 WNHNN, CDR2 SYGVQD (reference sequence). Trimming cost V 3 bases and J 0 bases; bases outside gene matches: 14. The CDR3 has 20 residues. The CDR3 loop reads CASSDRVPGLAPPNTGELFF. CDR3 DNA sequence: TGCGCCAGCAGTGACCGCGTCCCGGGACTAGCCCCACCGAACACCGGGGAGCTGTTTTTT.

The chain is built from TRBV5-1 and TRBJ2-1; D uncertain. The CDR3 runs 16 residues. The germline V gene encodes CDR1 SGHRS and CDR2 YFSETQ. V lost 0 bases to trimming and J lost 2 bases, with 12 bases between them. In DNA, the CDR3 is TGCGCCAGCAGCTTGGATCGGGCAGGACCCTACAATGAGCAGTTCTTC. Protein: CASSLDRAGPYNEQFF. The whole variable domain, filled in from reference TRBV5-1 and TRBJ2-1, reads KAGVTQTPRYLIKTRGQQVTLSCSPISGHRSVSWYQQTPGQGLQFLFEYFSETQRNKGNFPGRFSGRQFSNSRSEMNVSTLELGDSALYLCASSLDRAGPYNEQFFGPGTRLTVL.

J is TRBJ2-5 and V is TRBV25-1; the match to TRBD2 covers 11 bases. Germline V lookup: CDR1 MGHDK, CDR2 SYGVNS. The CDR3 is made up of 15 amino acids. V dropped 7 bases and J dropped 2; count of bases not matched to a gene: 6. The CDR3 sequence: CASTGSSGGQETQYF. The DNA for the CDR3 is TGTGCCAGCACGGGGTCTAGCGGGGGGCAAGAGACCCAGTACTTC.

The chain employs TRBV2 and TRBJ2-5; 14 bases are shared with TRBD2. After removal of 7 bases from V and 5 bases from J, the junction contained 3 bases not matched to a gene. CDR1 is SNHLY, CDR2 FYNNEI, per germline. CDR3 length equals 14 residues. This CDR3 is CASTGLAGGETQYF. CDR3 DNA: TGTGCCAGCACCGGACTAGCGGGAGGCGAGACCCAGTACTTC.

The chain employs TRBV7-2 and TRBJ2-2; D may be TRBD1 (5 bases). Germline V gene sequence: CDR1 SGHTA, CDR2 FQGNSA. The V end was cut by 5 bases, the J end by 5 bases, with 9 bases between. The CDR3 sequence is 13 residues long. The CDR3, as DNA: TGTGCCAGCAGCACGCGACAGACCGGGGAGCTGTTTTTT. As protein: CASSTRQTGELFF.

The chain is built from TRBV28 and TRBJ1-2; D gene uncertain. The V end was cut by 3 bases, the J end by 8 bases, with 16 bases between. Germline CDR1 reads MDHEN; CDR2 reads SYDVKM. This CDR3 is 14 amino acids long. The CDR3, as DNA: TGTGCCAGCAGTTTGTTAGGGATACGGGCCGGCTACACCTTC. This sequence encodes CASSLLGIRAGYTF.

The V call is TRBV19, the J call TRBJ2-2; TRBD1 aligns across 8 bases. V shed 5 bases and J 5 bases; nucleotides not matched to a gene: 10. The CDR3 is 16 residues long. Germline CDR1 reads LNHDA; CDR2 reads SQIVND (reference sequence). In nucleotides, the CDR3 is TGTGCCAGTAGTCCCCGACAGGGGAGCTTAACCGGGGAGCTGTTTTTT. Translated: CASSPRQGSLTGELFF.

This clone appeared once. The chain employs TRBV19 and TRBJ2-7, with TRBD1 identical over 7 bases. CDR3 length: 15 residues. Germline V lookup: CDR1 LNHDA, CDR2 SQIVND (reference sequence). Unmatched junction bases numbered 6, after V lost 1 base and J lost 3 bases. The CDR3 loop is CASSIGDRALYEQYF. The CDR3 region has the DNA TGTGCCAGTAGTATAGGAGACAGGGCCCTCTACGAGCAGTACTTC.

This clone was picked up a small number of times. The gene calls are TRBV19 and TRBJ2-3; D call uncertain. Germline-derived CDR1 and CDR2 are LNHDA and SQIVND (reference sequence). The CDR3 totals 14 residues. Trimming shortened V by 10 bases and J by 0 bases, and 14 bases separated the two germline ends. In DNA, the CDR3 is TGTGCCACTTACAGATCAGGTAGCACAGATACGCAGTATTTT. It yields the protein CATYRSGSTDTQYF. Complete variable domain (other parts from reference TRBV19 and TRBJ2-3): DGGITQSPKYLFRKEGQNVTLSCEQNLNHDAMYWYRQDPGQGLRLIYYSQIVNDFQKGDIAEGYSVSREKKESFPLTVTSAQKNPTAFYLCATYRSGSTDTQYFGPGTRLTVL.

CDR3 bases: TGCGCCAGCAGCGAAGGGGACTTTAACTATGGCTACACCTTC. Protein sequence: CASSEGDFNYGYTF. The rearrangement uses TRBV5-1 and TRBJ1-2; D might be TRBD1 (5 bases). The ends were cut back, 4 bases at V and 1 base at J, with 11 bases in the middle. The CDR3 runs to 14 residues. The germline CDR1 and CDR2 sequences are SGHRS and YFSETQ.

This clone was observed a handful of times. The chain employs TRBV5-4 and TRBJ1-2; D not resolved. The ends were cut back, 4 bases at V and 4 bases at J, with 11 bases in the middle. Germline loops: CDR1 SGHNT, CDR2 YYREEE (reference sequence). This CDR3 is built from 13 residues. CDR3 in amino acids: CASSKDLGYGYTF. Written as DNA, the CDR3 is TGTGCCAGCAGCAAGGACCTGGGCTATGGCTACACCTTC.